The next 15 T cell receptor beta chains were all read from a single sample in a study of T-cell memory formation after mild COVID-19. MiXCR was run by TCRdb on the 5' RACE reads, yielding one entry per CDR3 protein. The sample holds 350,000 to 500,000 distinct CDR3 sequences, under 25% seen once. Sequencing was performed on PBMCs or a T cell subset sorted from them (not recorded which). All receptors come from an adult woman who had mild COVID-19 (a few samples of this study predate the infection). Cell type and time point are not known.

The sample holds one count of this clonotype. The chain uses TRBV9 and TRBJ2-7; perhaps TRBD2 as D (5 bases). V lost 4 bases, J lost 4 bases, and 21 bases lay in between. CDR3 length: 16 residues. From germline, CDR1 is SGDLS and CDR2 YYNGEE. CDR3: CASSPSTGSRWYEQYF. The CDR3 DNA reads as TGTGCCAGCAGCCCATCGACGGGGAGCAGATGGTACGAGCAGTACTTC.

This chain uses TRBV5-1 with TRBJ2-7, with a weak D call TRBD2 (5 bases). Looked up from germline, CDR1 is SGHRS and CDR2 is YFSETQ. The V gene lost 0 bases and the J gene lost 4 bases, with 8 bases spanning the gap. There are 13 residues in the CDR3. The CDR3 DNA reads TGCGCCAGCAGCTTGGTGACGGGATACGAGCAGTACTTC. Amino acid sequence: CASSLVTGYEQYF.

The chain combines TRBV20-1 with TRBJ2-3; 9 bases are shared with TRBD2. The length of the CDR3 is 15 residues. Trimming cost V 0 bases and J 5 bases; bases outside gene matches: 6. Germline values: CDR1 DFQATT, CDR2 SNEGSKA (reference sequence). In DNA, the CDR3 is TGCAGTGCTAGAGATCGGGGACTAGCCGGAGATACGCAGTATTTT. This gives the protein CSARDRGLAGDTQYF.

The chain uses TRBV4-2 and TRBJ2-1, with 7 bases matching TRBD2. CDR1 and CDR2 from the germline V gene are LGHNA and YNFKEQ. The junction had 13 bases not matched to a gene; V was cut back by 4 bases and J by 10 bases. The CDR3 is 15 residues long. CDR3 amino acids: CASSPGLVVFGEQFF. The CDR3 DNA reads TGTGCCAGCAGCCCTGGACTAGTCGTTTTCGGGGAGCAGTTCTTC.

The V gene is TRBV6-6, the J gene TRBJ2-1; 16 positions match TRBD2. The CDR3 is 17 residues long. Germline-derived CDR1 and CDR2 are MNHNY and SVGAGI (reference sequence). With 5 bases clipped from V and 4 bases from J, the junction kept 5 bases outside the gene matches. The CDR3 coding sequence is TGTGCCAGCAGTCCGGGGACTAGCGGGAGGGATTACAATGAGCAGTTCTTC. Its protein product is CASSPGTSGRDYNEQFF.

There are a few counts of this clonotype. The CDR3 loop is CASSPSATGGAWTEAFF. The CDR3 DNA reads TGCGCCAGCAGCCCCTCCGCGACAGGGGGCGCTTGGACTGAAGCTTTCTTT. V usage is TRBV4-1 and J usage is TRBJ1-1; 10 nucleotides align to TRBD1. Germline CDR1 and CDR2: MGHRA and YSYEKL. After removal of 4 bases from V and 5 bases from J, the junction contained 13 bases not matched to a gene. The CDR3 runs to 17 residues.

V and J are TRBV6-6 and TRBJ1-6; a weak D match, TRBD1 (5 bases). The V end lost 6 bases, the J end lost 8 bases, and 14 bases lay between the germline ends. Germline V CDR1 and CDR2: MNHNY, SVGAGI (reference sequence). The CDR3 is made up of 14 amino acids. The chain's CDR3 is CASSQGLSDSPLHF. The CDR3 coding sequence is TGTGCCAGCAGCCAGGGATTGTCGGATTCACCCCTCCACTTT.

This clonotype was seen at least ten times. The chain joins TRBV5-4 to TRBJ1-6; the D is unclear. The CDR3 is 14 residues long. CDR1 SGHNT and CDR2 YYREEE come from the germline V gene (reference sequence). V shed 4 bases and J shed 14 bases, with 19 bases lying between them. CDR3 sequence reads: CASSHILAGEALHF. The CDR3 region has the DNA TGTGCCAGCAGCCACATCCTGGCCGGGGAGGCCCTCCACTTT.

The chain has TRBV3-1 and TRBJ1-2; D is possibly TRBD1 (5 bases). Germline V lookup: CDR1 LGHDT, CDR2 YNNKEL (reference sequence). The ends were cut back, 6 bases at V and 4 bases at J, with 18 bases in the middle. The CDR3 has 15 residues. The CDR3 coding sequence is TGTGCCAGCAGACAATCTTCGGGACTCCTCTATGGCTACACCTTC. Amino acids: CASRQSSGLLYGYTF. Together with reference TRBV3-1 and TRBJ1-2, the CDR3 gives the full variable domain: DTAVSQTPKYLVTQMGNDKSIKCEQNLGHDTMYWYKQDSKKFLKIMFSYNNKELIINETVPNRFSPKSPDKAHLNLHINSLELGDSAVYFCASRQSSGLLYGYTFGSGTRLTVV.

The V and J genes are TRBV20-1 and TRBJ1-2, with 9 bases that match TRBD1. The CDR3 is made up of 14 amino acids. The J segment lost 4 bases and the V segment lost 1 base, leaving 4 bases of the junction unmatched. Germline CDR1 and CDR2: DFQATT and SNEGSKA (reference sequence). CDR3 amino acids: CSARATGGPYGYTF. In nucleotides, the CDR3 is TGCAGTGCTAGAGCTACAGGGGGCCCCTATGGCTACACCTTC.

This chain connects TRBV5-4 to TRBJ1-2; 8 bases are shared with TRBD1. The CDR3 length is 15 residues. Germline V gene lookup returns CDR1 SGHNT and CDR2 YYREEE (reference sequence). The V gene end was trimmed by 3 bases and the J gene end by 6 bases; junction bases not matched to a gene: 10. The CDR3 nucleotides read TGTGCCAGCAGCTCCTGGACAGGGCCACTTGATGGCTACACCTTC. This encodes CASSSWTGPLDGYTF.

The V gene is TRBV7-8, the J gene TRBJ2-5, with 13 bases matching TRBD2. V shed 1 base, J shed 4 bases, and the junction held 6 bases outside the gene matches. The CDR3 covers 17 residues. Germline V gene lookup returns CDR1 SGHVS and CDR2 FQNEAQ. CDR3 nucleotide sequence: TGTGCCAGCAGCTTAGAACTAGCGGGGGGGCCAGGAGAGACCCAGTACTTC. Encoded protein: CASSLELAGGPGETQYF.

The chain links TRBV20-1 to TRBJ2-3, with D perhaps matching TRBD2 (5 bases). CDR3 length: 13 residues. Between the trimmed V and J ends, which lost 7 bases and 1 base, there was a span of 12 bases. Germline CDR1 and CDR2: DFQATT and SNEGSKA (reference sequence). CDR3 sequence reads: CSGRKAGTDTQYF. For the CDR3, the DNA is TGCAGTGGGCGGAAAGCGGGCACAGATACGCAGTATTTT.

This chain uses TRBV5-1 with TRBJ2-6; D is uncertain. Trimming took 0 bases from V and 0 from J, leaving 13 bases between them. The length of the CDR3 is 18 residues. CDR1 is SGHRS and CDR2 is YFSETQ in the germline V gene. In DNA form, the CDR3 reads TGCGCCAGCAGCTTGGCCGGGCCCGCGAGCTCTGGGGCCAACGTCCTGACTTTC. Translated: CASSLAGPASSGANVLTF.

This clonotype has only a few counts. The J gene is TRBJ2-7, the V gene TRBV6-5; 7 nucleotides agree with TRBD2. CDR1 and CDR2 from the germline V gene are MNHEY and SVGAGI. V lost 6 bases to trimming and J lost 3 bases; unmatched junction nucleotides: 8. CDR3 size: 14 residues. Here the CDR3 reads CASSQTSAHYEQYF. CDR3 sequence (DNA): TGTGCCAGCAGCCAAACTAGCGCGCACTACGAGCAGTACTTC.